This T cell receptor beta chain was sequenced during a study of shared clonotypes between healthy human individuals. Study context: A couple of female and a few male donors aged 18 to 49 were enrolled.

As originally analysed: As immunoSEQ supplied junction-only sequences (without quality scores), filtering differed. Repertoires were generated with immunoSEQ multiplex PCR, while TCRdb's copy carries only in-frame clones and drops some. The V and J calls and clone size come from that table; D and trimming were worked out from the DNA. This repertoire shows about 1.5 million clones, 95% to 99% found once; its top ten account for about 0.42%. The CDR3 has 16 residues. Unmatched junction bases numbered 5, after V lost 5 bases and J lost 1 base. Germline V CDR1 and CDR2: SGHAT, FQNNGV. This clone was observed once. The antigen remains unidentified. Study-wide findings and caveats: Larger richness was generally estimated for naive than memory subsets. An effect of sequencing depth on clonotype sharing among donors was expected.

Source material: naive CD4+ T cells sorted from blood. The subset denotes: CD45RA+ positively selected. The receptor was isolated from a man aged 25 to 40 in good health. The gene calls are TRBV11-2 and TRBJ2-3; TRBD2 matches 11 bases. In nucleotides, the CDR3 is TGTGCCAGCAGCCTCGCTAGCGGGAGGCGCACAGATACGCAGTATTTT. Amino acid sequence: CASSLASGRRTDTQYF.